Included here is one T cell receptor beta chain sequence, with context. Its antigen is not known. In all sorted populations, purity surpassed 98%. This entry belongs to a study of beta chain features in type 1 diabetes. Study outcomes and limitations: In type 1 diabetes patients, VDJ junctions had fewer insertions; deletions at these junctions were more frequent. The study found that naive, central memory and Treg TCRB repertoires appeared more similar in patients than in healthy donors.

Expressed TCRB transcripts were sequenced after all isolated RNA was converted to cDNA. Measured with immunoSEQ multiplex PCR; TCRdb has only the in-frame clones, and not every one. The sample has 30,000 to 45,000 clones; about two thirds are singletons. The CDR3 contains 11 residues. Trimming shortened V by 7 bases and J by 3 bases, and 4 bases separated the two germline ends. Germline V gene sequence: CDR1 MNHEY, CDR2 SVGAGI. The sequencing input was Tregs from blood. The clonotype was recovered from a woman younger than 45 in good health. The chain couples TRBV6-5 to TRBJ2-1, with unresolved D. The CDR3 loop is CASTLYNEQFF. CDR3 nucleotides: TGTGCCAGCACCCTCTACAATGAGCAGTTCTTC.